This record covers a single T cell receptor (beta chain). What this receptor recognizes is not known. The input lacks base qualities; no much larger clone sits a single base away. This sample was taken from a study of blood T cell repertoires in COVID-19 (dated by TCRdb to 2018 to 2020). Looking at the study overall: Samples from collaborators originated in the United States, Italy and Spain and spanned both the acute and convalescent phases of COVID-19. The samples were drawn from two sources: the first 160 participants of the ongoing ImmuneRACE study, and fewer than 1,500 subjects contributed by 6 global collaborators. Subjects who had been exposed to COVID-19, were actively infected with it, or had recovered from it provided the deeply sampled blood TCRbeta repertoires that made up the dataset. The prospective study material was composed of cDNA or gDNA derived from T cells, B-cell-depleted T cells, or PBMCs. The repertoires were released in a freely available public database meant as a resource for research on the immune response to SARS-CoV-2. Where available, HLA class I and class II types were taken from metadata supplied by the sample provider and were not determined by assay-based typing. Nearly every sample came with metadata listing a de-identified subject ID, COVID-19 status, age in years and sex. What the study reported, not specific to this receptor: Clinical and demographic metadata were provided uncurated, with the amount varying by source and participant.

There are 16 amino acids in the CDR3, from cysteine to phenylalanine inclusive. Solely the CDR3 DNA is kept, with 48 bases framed from the first base. The germline V end is reduced by 3 bases and the J end by 0 bases; junction bases left unmatched: 4. Per the germline V gene, KGHSH is the CDR1 and LQKENI is the CDR2. One collaborating source in Seattle enrolled patients while the patients were actively infected and followed the patients over time throughout the course of disease. The collaborating institutions used their own protocols to collect whole blood in K2EDTA tubes. Collaborator samples were shipped for TCRbeta analysis as frozen whole blood, isolated PBMCs, or DNA extracted from either sample type. The immunoSEQ Assay, a bias-controlled multiplex PCR, was used to amplify TCRbeta CDR3 regions from genomic DNA. In the paper's pipeline: Nucleated cell counts per sample were estimated from amplification of reference gene primers within the assay. Sequence reads were collapsed and filtered to measure the absolute abundance of every unique TCRbeta CDR3 rearrangement. For each sample, productive Simpson clonality was calculated as the square root of Simpson's diversity index across productive rearrangements. TCRdb took this table from immuneACCESS and kept in-frame rearrangements with V and J called. Such tables lack part of the clones; where checked against another copy, unresolved V genes explain under half of the gap, and the rest is unexplained. V, J and clone size derive from that table, while D and trimming were established from the DNA sequence. The sample records around 210,000 clones, over 75% of which are singletons. The ten largest clones take up 5.1% of the sample.

The chain employs TRBV18 and TRBJ2-2, with 7 central nucleotides matching TRBD1. This receptor was taken from a man over 45 with COVID-19, enrolled during active disease. The sample taken for sequencing was peripheral blood. The CDR3 reads CASSPPGTANTGELFF. Read as DNA, the sequence is TGTGCCAGCTCACCCCCGGGGACAGCGAACACCGGGGAGCTGTTTTTT.